The sequence of this TCR beta chain was determined in a study of blood T cells in healthy people across ages. Study-wide results and caveats: Aged donors had fewer naive CD4+ cells and lower diversity than long-lived donors.

This clonotype was found many times. Its antigen is not known. The CDR3 totals 13 residues. The germline gives CDR1 SGHRS, CDR2 YFSETQ. Deletions cut 4 bases from V and 2 bases from J, with 8 bases between. Sample-barcoded 5' priming and a J-beta primer mix drove a second PCR of 7 to 11 cycles. Each cDNA molecule, via a template-switch adaptor with 12 random nucleotides, was tagged. TCRdb re-analysed the 5' RACE reads in MiXCR, keeping a single row per CDR3 protein. The table includes approximately 810,000 distinct CDR3 sequences, around 28% detected once. There were healthy Caucasian individuals from Russia, aged about 6 to 90, serving as donors. Per-sample PBMC isolation yielded at least 6.5 million cells.

The clonotype originates from a woman older than 75 in good health. The chain combines TRBV5-1 with TRBJ2-3; D ambiguous. Material for sequencing was blood. The CDR3 loop is CASSRTNTDTQYF. The CDR3 nucleotides read TGCGCCAGCAGCCGTACTAACACAGATACGCAGTATTTT.